The 30 T cell receptor beta chains below all came from one sample that was sequenced in a study of technical replicates of blood from a handful of donors. Here immunoSEQ multiplex PCR was the method, and the copy in TCRdb shows in-frame clones only, minus some. The sample has fewer than 65,000 clones, 87% seen once; the top ten hold 5.2%. What was sequenced was PBMCs. The source is a human donor in good health. Some clones in this sample may be carry-over from other donors' samples.

The genes are TRBV11-2 and TRBJ2-3; perhaps TRBD2 as D (6 bases). Trimming removed 5 bases at V and 3 bases at J, with 18 bases between. The CDR3 is 16 residues long. The germline CDR1 and CDR2 sequences are SGHAT and FQNNGV. CDR3 sequence: CASSEAGGSRTDTQYF. CDR3 DNA: TGTGCCAGCAGCGAGGCCGGGGGAAGCAGAACAGATACGCAGTATTTT.

The rearrangement joins TRBV4-1 to TRBJ2-3; no definite D call. The CDR3 covers 15 residues. Germline CDR1 MGHRA, CDR2 YSYEKL. Trimming took off 3 bases at V and 0 bases at J, with 10 bases between the two ends. CDR3 sequence: CASSHLSHSTDTQYF. In DNA form, the CDR3 reads TGCGCCAGCAGCCATCTTAGCCATAGCACAGATACGCAGTATTTT.

This clone was seen only once. This chain joins TRBV6-5 and TRBJ1-2; D unresolved. The V and J ends lost 5 bases and 2 bases respectively, with 15 bases between them. Germline loops: CDR1 MNHEY, CDR2 SVGAGI. CDR3 length: 15 residues. The CDR3 spells CASSRTSTGNYGYTF. The CDR3 DNA follows: TGTGCCAGCAGTCGTACATCGACCGGGAACTATGGCTACACCTTC.

This clone was recorded only once. This chain joins TRBV29-1 and TRBJ2-7; 12 bases agree with TRBD2. The V and J ends lost 8 bases and 6 bases, in that order; junction bases with no gene match: 8. Looked up from germline, CDR1 is SQVTM and CDR2 is ANQGSEA. The CDR3 runs to 13 residues. The CDR3 loop is CSIGLAGSAEQYF. For the CDR3, the DNA is TGCAGCATCGGACTAGCGGGGAGCGCCGAGCAGTACTTC.

The chain uses TRBV30 and TRBJ2-4; maybe TRBD2 (6 bases). Trimming took 1 base from V and 9 from J, leaving 16 bases between them. The length of the CDR3 is 14 residues. Germline V gene data show CDR1 as GTSNPN and CDR2 as SVGIG (reference sequence). CDR3 nucleotides: TGTGCCTGGAGTGCCATAGCGGTACTAGGCATTCAGTACTTC. This sequence encodes CAWSAIAVLGIQYF.

The V call is TRBV2, the J call TRBJ2-7, with 7 nucleotides matching TRBD2. This CDR3 contains 15 residues. Germline V gene lookup returns CDR1 SNHLY and CDR2 FYNNEI. J lost 4 bases, V lost 1 base, and 7 bases had no gene match. The CDR3 region has the DNA TGTGCCAGCAGTGAAGAGCTACTAGCGAGTTACGAGCAGTACTTC. Amino acids: CASSEELLASYEQYF.

This sequence joins TRBV19 and TRBJ2-5, with 15 positions matching TRBD2. The CDR3 loop spans 15 amino acids. With 6 bases clipped from V and 3 bases from J, the junction kept 2 bases outside the gene matches. Germline V gives CDR1 LNHDA, CDR2 SQIVND (reference sequence). The CDR3 DNA reads TGTGCCAGTAGCGGGACTAGCGGGGGGAAAGAGACCCAGTACTTC. It specifies CASSGTSGGKETQYF.

The genes are TRBV11-2 and TRBJ1-6, with a possible D match to TRBD1 (5 bases). Trimming stripped 3 bases from V and 13 bases from J, with 31 bases between. CDR3 length: 19 amino acids. The germline CDR1 and CDR2 sequences are SGHAT and FQNNGV. The CDR3 here is CASSFSFGGLGLLGSPLHF. The CDR3 region has the DNA TGTGCCAGCAGCTTTAGTTTCGGTGGGTTGGGGCTTTTGGGATCGCCCCTCCACTTT.

Only a few counts were recorded for this clone. The V and J genes are TRBV6-5 and TRBJ1-2; unclear D gene. The germline V gene encodes CDR1 MNHEY and CDR2 SVGAGI. The CDR3 contains 13 residues. V lost 4 bases, J lost 5 bases, and 11 bases lay in between. The CDR3 region has the DNA TGTGCCAGCAGTTCGGGAGGGTTTTATGGCTACACCTTC. Translated, it gives CASSSGGFYGYTF.

This chain joins TRBV30 and TRBJ1-6; D not certain. The CDR3 covers 12 residues. The V gene lost 4 bases and the J gene lost 9 bases, with 10 bases spanning the gap. Germline V gene data show CDR1 as GTSNPN and CDR2 as SVGIG (reference sequence). The DNA for the CDR3 is TGTGCCTGGACACGGGAGGGTTCACCCCTCCACTTT. This gives the protein CAWTREGSPLHF.

This chain links TRBV6-5 with TRBJ1-3, with D unclear. Germline CDR1 reads MNHEY; CDR2 reads SVGAGI. This CDR3 has 15 amino acids. V shed 6 bases and J shed 0 bases, with 12 bases lying between them. The CDR3 protein is CASSLDRHSGNTIYF. In nucleotides, the CDR3 is TGTGCCAGCAGCTTAGACCGACACTCTGGAAACACCATATATTTT.

The V and J genes are TRBV6-5 and TRBJ1-3; 8 nucleotides agree with TRBD1. The V segment lost 5 bases and the J segment 4 bases; nucleotides outside the gene matches: 7. CDR1 and CDR2 (germline): MNHEY, SVGAGI. The CDR3 is made up of 15 amino acids. CDR3 in DNA: TGTGCCAGCAGTCCTGGACAGGGAAAGGGAAACACCATATATTTT. Its protein product is CASSPGQGKGNTIYF.

The CDR3 nucleotides read TGCGCCAGCAGCTTGGTGGCAGGGGGCCTAGAGACCCAGTACTTC. It yields the protein CASSLVAGGLETQYF. This rearrangement joins TRBV5-1 to TRBJ2-5; 8 bases line up with TRBD1. Trimming removed 0 bases from V and 4 bases from J; junction bases left unmatched: 5. Per germline, CDR1 SGHRS and CDR2 YFSETQ. There are 15 residues in the CDR3.

This chain joins TRBV7-9 and TRBJ1-2; weak D call: TRBD1 (5 bases). V dropped 4 bases and J dropped 5 bases, with 14 bases sitting between them. CDR3 length: 14 residues. Per the germline V gene, CDR1 is SEHNR and CDR2 is FQNEAQ (reference sequence). CDR3 protein: CASSSGGGGYGYTF. DNA of the CDR3: TGTGCCAGCAGCTCCGGCGGGGGGGGGTATGGCTACACCTTC.

The chain couples TRBV19 to TRBJ1-1, with 7 bases that match TRBD1. With V trimmed by 6 bases and J by 3 bases, 10 bases remained unmatched. The germline CDR1 and CDR2 sequences are LNHDA and SQIVND (reference sequence). CDR3 length equals 15 residues. The CDR3 sequence: CASRKGALQDTEAFF. As DNA, the CDR3 is TGTGCCAGTAGGAAGGGGGCCCTACAGGACACTGAAGCTTTCTTT.

This clone turned up a few times. The gene calls are TRBV6-6 and TRBJ1-6; D is unresolved. Germline V gene data show CDR1 as MNHNY and CDR2 as SVGAGI (reference sequence). Trimming shortened V by 2 bases and J by 6 bases, and 8 bases separated the two germline ends. The CDR3 is 14 residues long. CDR3 region: CASSYGQVNSPLHF. The CDR3 region has the DNA TGTGCCAGCAGTTACGGGCAGGTTAATTCACCCCTCCACTTT.

The chain couples TRBV6-6 to TRBJ2-5, with 7 bases that match TRBD1. Trimming removed 6 bases from V and 4 bases from J; junction bases left unmatched: 2. CDR3 size: 12 residues. Per the germline V gene, CDR1 is MNHNY and CDR2 is SVGAGI (reference sequence). Here the CDR3 DNA reads TGTGCCAGCAGGACAGGGCGAGAGACCCAGTACTTC. Its protein product is CASRTGRETQYF.

V gene TRBV11-3 combines with J gene TRBJ2-1, with TRBD2 matching 10 bases. V gave up 6 bases and J gave up 3 bases; unmatched junction bases: 8. This CDR3 has 16 residues. Germline values: CDR1 SGHNT, CDR2 YENEEA. The CDR3 region has the DNA TGTGCCAGCAGTAAAGAAGGGACTAGCGTCTACAATGAGCAGTTCTTC. Translating gives CASSKEGTSVYNEQFF. The complete variable domain, with remaining parts taken from reference TRBV11-3 and TRBJ2-1, reads EAGVVQSPRYKIIEKKQPVAFWCNPISGHNTLYWYLQNLGQGPELLIRYENEEAVDDSQLPKDRFSAERLKGVDSTLKIQPAELGDSAVYLCASSKEGTSVYNEQFFGPGTRLTVL.

V gene TRBV7-6 combines with J gene TRBJ2-5; possibly TRBD1 for D (6 bases). This CDR3 comprises 15 residues. Trimming took 1 base from V and 5 from J, leaving 14 bases between them. The germline CDR1 and CDR2 sequences are SGHVS and FNYEAQ. CDR3: CASSLETAGVETQYF. The CDR3 region has the DNA TGTGCCAGCAGCTTAGAGACTGCAGGGGTGGAGACCCAGTACTTC.

This clone was recorded only once. The V and J genes are TRBV5-6 and TRBJ2-3, with 7 bases that match TRBD1. V trimming: 2 bases; J trimming: 7 bases; junction bases outside the gene matches: 10. The CDR3 runs 15 residues. Per germline, CDR1 SGHDT and CDR2 YYEEEE. The CDR3 DNA sequence: TGTGCCAGCAGCTTTGGCCAGGGGGTGGTGAATACGCAGTATTTT. The encoded protein is CASSFGQGVVNTQYF.

This rearrangement joins TRBV7-3 to TRBJ2-2; TRBD1 might be the D (6 bases). In germline, CDR1 is SGHTA, CDR2 FQGTGA. The CDR3 contains 13 residues. V was pared by 8 bases and J by 5 bases, with 12 bases between. CDR3 bases: TGTGCCAGCGGGTTAGGGGGAACCGGGGAGCTGTTTTTT. Translation gives CASGLGGTGELFF.

The CDR3 protein is CASGLAGDTDTQYF. The CDR3 DNA is TGTGCCAGCGGACTAGCGGGGGACACAGATACGCAGTATTTT. This chain links TRBV6-5 with TRBJ2-3, with TRBD2 matching over 13 bases. Germline assignment: CDR1 MNHEY and CDR2 SVGAGI. The CDR3 totals 14 residues. The V gene end was trimmed by 8 bases and the J gene end by 2 bases; junction bases not matched to a gene: 1.

The chain uses TRBV4-1 and TRBJ1-4; D unresolved. CDR1 is MGHRA and CDR2 is YSYEKL in the germline V gene. The CDR3 length is 14 residues. With 1 base removed from V and 7 bases from J, the gap between germline ends came to 10 bases. CDR3 nucleotides: TGCGCCAGCAGCCAAGTTTGGCCAGTTGAAAAACTGTTTTTT. Encoded protein: CASSQVWPVEKLFF.

The chain combines TRBV27 with TRBJ2-7; the D is unclear. Trimming shortened V by 2 bases and J by 4 bases, and 9 bases separated the two germline ends. CDR1 and CDR2 (germline): MNHEY, SMNVEV (reference sequence). The CDR3 is made up of 13 amino acids. As DNA, the CDR3 is TGTGCCAGCAGTTTAAAGCCTTGGTACGAGCAGTACTTC. Protein product: CASSLKPWYEQYF.

The chain has TRBV2 and TRBJ2-7; unclear D gene. The CDR3 covers 13 residues. The germline V gene has CDR1 SNHLY and CDR2 FYNNEI. V gave up 6 bases and J gave up 0 bases, with 9 bases separating them. The CDR3 coding sequence is TGTGCCAGCAGGACTCCTTACTCCTACGAGCAGTACTTC. Its translation: CASRTPYSYEQYF. Full variable domain (outside the CDR3, taken from reference TRBV2 and TRBJ2-7): EPEVTQTPSHQVTQMGQEVILRCVPISNHLYFYWYRQILGQKVEFLVSFYNNEISEKSEIFDDQFSVERPDGSNFTLKIRSTKLEDSAMYFCASRTPYSYEQYFGPGTRLTVT.

Relative to its sample, this clone is medium-sized. J is TRBJ1-3 and V is TRBV7-9; D not certain. CDR3 size: 12 residues. The germline V gene has CDR1 SEHNR and CDR2 FQNEAQ (reference sequence). V lost 6 bases, J lost 6 bases, and 9 bases lay in between. CDR3 nucleotides: TGTGCCAGCAGGAAACGGGTAAACACCATATATTTT. Translation gives CASRKRVNTIYF. Together with reference TRBV7-9 and TRBJ1-3, the CDR3 gives the full variable domain: DTGVSQNPRHKITKRGQNVTFRCDPISEHNRLYWYRQTLGQGPEFLTYFQNEAQLEKSRLLSDRFSAERPKGSFSTLEIQRTEQGDSAMYLCASRKRVNTIYFGEGSWLTVV.

This chain uses TRBV5-1 with TRBJ2-5, with TRBD2 matching over 10 bases. V was pared by 4 bases and J by 4 bases, with 10 bases of the junction left unmatched. This CDR3 is 16 amino acids long. In germline, CDR1 is SGHRS, CDR2 YFSETQ. The CDR3 DNA is TGCGCCAGCAGCCAAGACAGCGGGAGGGTAGTAGAGACCCAGTACTTC. Its translation is CASSQDSGRVVETQYF.

This chain connects TRBV10-1 to TRBJ1-6; no definite D call. The CDR3 runs 12 residues. Germline V lookup: CDR1 WNHNN, CDR2 SYGVQD (reference sequence). The V end lost 2 bases, the J end lost 7 bases, and 3 bases lay between the germline ends. CDR3 nucleotide sequence: TGCGCCAGCAGTGAGAGCAATTCACCCCTCCACTTT. This gives the protein CASSESNSPLHF.

This clone was counted once. The rearrangement uses TRBV5-4 and TRBJ1-5, with a tentative D call TRBD1 (5 bases). The CDR3 contains 13 residues. Germline V CDR1 and CDR2: SGHNT, YYREEE (reference sequence). Trimming shortened V by 3 bases and J by 9 bases, and 13 bases separated the two germline ends. The chain's CDR3 is CASSYSQGSPQHF. CDR3 nucleotide sequence: TGTGCCAGCAGCTACAGTCAGGGTTCGCCCCAGCATTTT.

This chain connects TRBV29-1 to TRBJ1-1; 9 bases map to TRBD1. The CDR3 has 13 amino acids. Unmatched junction bases numbered 7, after V lost 6 bases and J lost 5 bases. Germline values: CDR1 SQVTM, CDR2 ANQGSEA. The CDR3 DNA follows: TGCAGCGTGGGACAGGGAGGGGGAACTGAAGCTTTCTTT. Translating gives CSVGQGGGTEAFF. The whole variable domain, remainder taken from reference TRBV29-1 and TRBJ1-1, is SAVISQKPSRDICQRGTSLTIQCQVDSQVTMMFWYRQQPGQSLTLIATANQGSEATYESGFVIDKFPISRPNLTFSTLTVSNMSPEDSSIYLCSVGQGGGTEAFFGQGTRLTVV.